Presented here are 28 T cell receptor beta chains from one specimen sequenced in a study of control samples from healthy donors and cancer patients. Data came from immunoSEQ multiplex PCR; TCRdb stores just in-frame clones and leaves some out. In the table there are 95,000 to 110,000 clones, 80% to 90% of which are singletons. The sequenced sample consisted of PBMCs. These receptors all come from a man in his fifties or sixties with lung cancer.

The J gene is TRBJ1-2, the V gene TRBV10-3, with 9 bases identical to TRBD1. The V gene's germline CDR1 is ENHRY and CDR2 SYGVKD. The length of the CDR3 is 16 residues. The V gene end was trimmed by 2 bases and the J gene end by 0 bases; junction bases not matched to a gene: 4. The CDR3 is CAISETGGRANYGYTF. In DNA form, the CDR3 reads TGTGCCATCAGTGAGACAGGGGGCAGAGCTAACTATGGCTACACCTTC.

This clone was seen more than once but under ten times. The rearrangement uses TRBV11-3 and TRBJ1-4; possible D gene TRBD1, 6 bases. This CDR3 has 14 residues. V dropped 5 bases and J dropped 6 bases, with 13 bases sitting between them. Germline V lookup: CDR1 SGHNT, CDR2 YENEEA. CDR3 in DNA: TGTGCCAGCAGCACAGGGTCATCCTATGAAAAACTGTTTTTT. Protein product: CASSTGSSYEKLFF.

The chain employs TRBV18 and TRBJ1-2; D perhaps matches TRBD1 (6 bases). The CDR3 length is 16 residues. V was clipped by 2 bases and J by 0 bases, with 13 bases between them. Looked up from germline, CDR1 is KGHSH and CDR2 is LQKENI. CDR3 sequence (DNA): TGTGCCAGCTCACCAATCACAGGGAACCCTAACTATGGCTACACCTTC. This encodes CASSPITGNPNYGYTF.

V is TRBV7-9 and J is TRBJ1-1; D uncertain. The V and J ends lost 6 bases and 1 base respectively, with 12 bases between them. The CDR3 covers 14 residues. The germline V gene has CDR1 SEHNR and CDR2 FQNEAQ (reference sequence). This CDR3 is CASSPDPSNTEAFF. As DNA, the CDR3 is TGTGCCAGCAGTCCGGACCCATCGAACACTGAAGCTTTCTTT. The complete variable domain, with remaining parts taken from reference TRBV7-9 and TRBJ1-1, reads DTGVSQNPRHKITKRGQNVTFRCDPISEHNRLYWYRQTLGQGPEFLTYFQNEAQLEKSRLLSDRFSAERPKGSFSTLEIQRTEQGDSAMYLCASSPDPSNTEAFFGQGTRLTVV.

The gene calls are TRBV7-8 and TRBJ1-3; D is unclear. CDR1 is SGHVS, CDR2 FQNEAQ, per germline. Trimming took 0 bases from V and 4 from J, leaving 7 bases between them. This CDR3 region has 14 residues. CDR3 in amino acids: CASSLARVGNTIYF. The CDR3 nucleotides read TGTGCCAGCAGCTTAGCGCGTGTGGGAAACACCATATATTTT.

The chain carries TRBV2 and TRBJ2-6; the D gene is possibly TRBD1 (5 bases). Germline CDR1 reads SNHLY; CDR2 reads FYNNEI. The CDR3 is 15 residues long. With 6 bases removed from V and 0 bases from J, the gap between germline ends came to 9 bases. In nucleotides, the CDR3 is TGTGCCAGCAGGACAGATTACTCTGGGGCCAACGTCCTGACTTTC. Protein product: CASRTDYSGANVLTF. The full variable domain, with the rest looked up from reference TRBV2 and TRBJ2-6, is EPEVTQTPSHQVTQMGQEVILRCVPISNHLYFYWYRQILGQKVEFLVSFYNNEISEKSEIFDDQFSVERPDGSNFTLKIRSTKLEDSAMYFCASRTDYSGANVLTFGAGSRLTVL.

This chain joins TRBV4-1 and TRBJ2-7; the D is unclear. Trimming shortened V by 4 bases and J by 5 bases, and 12 bases separated the two germline ends. This CDR3 is 13 amino acids long. Germline V lookup: CDR1 MGHRA, CDR2 YSYEKL. For the CDR3, the DNA is TGCGCCAGCAGCCTTATCGACTTCGACGAGCAGTACTTC. Amino acids: CASSLIDFDEQYF.

V usage is TRBV7-8 and J usage is TRBJ1-3; D not certain. CDR1 and CDR2 (germline): SGHVS, FQNEAQ. The V gene lost 1 base and the J gene lost 2 bases, with 9 bases spanning the gap. The CDR3 spans 15 residues. The CDR3 bases are TGTGCCAGCAGCTTAGTCGGTGGGGCTGGAAACACCATATATTTT. It specifies CASSLVGGAGNTIYF.

This chain uses TRBV15 with TRBJ2-7, with 9 positions matching TRBD1. V dropped 3 bases and J dropped 1; count of bases not matched to a gene: 4. Germline assignment: CDR1 LNHNV and CDR2 YYDKDF (reference sequence). This CDR3 has 15 residues. The CDR3 spells CATSSSDRGSYEQYF. DNA for the CDR3: TGTGCCACCAGCAGTTCCGACAGGGGGTCCTACGAGCAGTACTTC.

This clone was observed once. The rearrangement joins TRBV5-1 to TRBJ2-1; TRBD1 agrees at 7 bases. The CDR3 has 15 amino acids. Germline CDR1 and CDR2: SGHRS and YFSETQ. The junction had 8 bases not matched to a gene; V was cut back by 4 bases and J by 4 bases. The CDR3 loop reads CASSPTGAPYNEQFF. The CDR3 DNA is TGCGCCAGCAGCCCTACAGGGGCGCCTTACAATGAGCAGTTCTTC. Together with reference TRBV5-1 and TRBJ2-1, the CDR3 gives the full variable domain: KAGVTQTPRYLIKTRGQQVTLSCSPISGHRSVSWYQQTPGQGLQFLFEYFSETQRNKGNFPGRFSGRQFSNSRSEMNVSTLELGDSALYLCASSPTGAPYNEQFFGPGTRLTVL.

The chain recombines TRBV6-1 with TRBJ2-7; the D gene could be TRBD1 or TRBD2 (6 bases each). CDR1 is MNHNS, CDR2 SASEGT, per germline. Trimming stripped 4 bases from V and 1 base from J, with 20 bases between. The CDR3 is 17 residues long. In DNA form, the CDR3 reads TGTGCCAGCAGTGTCGGGGGCAGCACCTGGGAATCCTACGAGCAGTACTTC. Its translation: CASSVGGSTWESYEQYF.

The chain uses TRBV4-2 and TRBJ1-1; D gene ambiguous. Between the trimmed V and J ends, which lost 3 bases and 8 bases, there was a span of 13 bases. The CDR3 loop spans 13 amino acids. Germline V gene lookup returns CDR1 LGHNA and CDR2 YNFKEQ. CDR3 in amino acids: CASSQADLGEAFF. CDR3 coding DNA: TGTGCCAGCAGCCAGGCGGACCTGGGAGAAGCTTTCTTT.

The rearrangement links TRBV15 to TRBJ1-1; the D is unclear. V was trimmed by 3 bases and J by 0 bases, leaving 5 bases between them. The germline V gene has CDR1 LNHNV and CDR2 YYDKDF (reference sequence). This CDR3 comprises 13 residues. This chain's CDR3 is CATSSSLNTEAFF. The CDR3 nucleotides read TGTGCCACCAGCAGTTCACTGAACACTGAAGCTTTCTTT.

The V gene is TRBV30, the J gene TRBJ1-1; unclear D gene. V lost 3 bases, J lost 0 bases, and 11 bases lay in between. The CDR3 totals 14 residues. Germline-derived CDR1 and CDR2 are GTSNPN and SVGIG (reference sequence). Here the CDR3 reads CAWRYGYMNTEAFF. The CDR3 DNA is TGTGCCTGGAGATACGGGTATATGAACACTGAAGCTTTCTTT.

The chain employs TRBV25-1 and TRBJ2-4, with 7 bases lining up with TRBD1. J lost 1 base, V lost 5 bases, and 5 bases had no gene match. Germline loops: CDR1 MGHDK, CDR2 SYGVNS. The CDR3 runs to 15 residues. This CDR3 reads CASSNRGDAKNIQYF. In DNA form, the CDR3 reads TGTGCCAGCAGTAACAGGGGAGATGCCAAAAACATTCAGTACTTC.

The chain couples TRBV7-2 to TRBJ1-2; D not certain. The CDR3 is 13 amino acids. Germline loops: CDR1 SGHTA, CDR2 FQGNSA. Trimming took 6 bases from V and 2 from J, leaving 10 bases between them. The CDR3 DNA sequence: TGTGCCAGCAGTCCGAACTTAAACTATGGCTACACCTTC. It specifies CASSPNLNYGYTF.

This clone showed up just once. This chain joins TRBV30 and TRBJ2-3; D might be TRBD2 (6 bases). The CDR3 totals 14 residues. The V end lost 5 bases, the J end lost 4 bases, and 16 bases lay between the germline ends. Looked up from germline, CDR1 is GTSNPN and CDR2 is SVGIG (reference sequence). The DNA for the CDR3 is TGTGCCTGGGGGTTAGCGGCCGACCCAGATACGCAGTATTTT. The encoded protein is CAWGLAADPDTQYF.

The chain carries TRBV6-6 and TRBJ2-7; 7 bases match TRBD1. Germline loops: CDR1 MNHNY, CDR2 SVGAGI (reference sequence). Trimming at V came to 7 bases and at J to 2 bases, leaving 8 bases not matched to a gene. CDR3 length equals 14 residues. The CDR3 DNA reads as TGTGCCAGCACTGACAGGGCCAAGGCCTACGAGCAGTACTTC. Translated, it gives CASTDRAKAYEQYF.

This chain joins TRBV5-1 and TRBJ1-3; a weak D match, TRBD1 (6 bases). Trimming removed 4 bases at V and 2 bases at J, with 16 bases between. The CDR3 length is 16 residues. Germline V gene data show CDR1 as SGHRS and CDR2 as YFSETQ. The CDR3 spells CASSPYLGAAGNTIYF. CDR3 coding DNA: TGCGCCAGCAGCCCTTACCTGGGGGCCGCTGGAAACACCATATATTTT. Full variable domain (outside the CDR3, taken from reference TRBV5-1 and TRBJ1-3): KAGVTQTPRYLIKTRGQQVTLSCSPISGHRSVSWYQQTPGQGLQFLFEYFSETQRNKGNFPGRFSGRQFSNSRSEMNVSTLELGDSALYLCASSPYLGAAGNTIYFGEGSWLTVV.

The rearrangement links TRBV6-5 to TRBJ1-5; 7 bases are a match to TRBD1. The germline V gene encodes CDR1 MNHEY and CDR2 SVGAGI. The CDR3 consists of 14 residues. V lost 6 bases to trimming and J lost 3 bases; unmatched junction nucleotides: 5. As DNA, the CDR3 is TGTGCCAGCAGAGCAGGGGGGTACAATCAGCCCCAGCATTTT. Amino acid sequence: CASRAGGYNQPQHF.

Here the CDR3 DNA reads TGTGCCAGCAGCTTAGCCAGACAGCTTCAGGACACTGAAGCTTTCTTT. The encoded protein is CASSLARQLQDTEAFF. V usage is TRBV7-9 and J usage is TRBJ1-1, with D possibly matching TRBD1 (5 bases). Trimming shortened V by 0 bases and J by 3 bases, and 14 bases separated the two germline ends. This CDR3 has 16 residues. Germline assignment: CDR1 SEHNR and CDR2 FQNEAQ (reference sequence).

The chain links TRBV7-3 to TRBJ1-1; no clear D. Trimming removed 4 bases at V and 1 base at J, with 10 bases between. Germline CDR1 and CDR2: SGHTA and FQGTGA. CDR3 size: 14 residues. This CDR3 is CASSSRGGNTEAFF. The CDR3 bases are TGTGCCAGCAGCTCACGGGGAGGGAACACTGAAGCTTTCTTT.

V and J are TRBV13 and TRBJ2-7; D is undetermined. This CDR3 is 16 amino acids long. Germline V gives CDR1 PRHDT, CDR2 FYEKMQ (reference sequence). The V end was cut by 5 bases, the J end by 6 bases, with 23 bases between. The CDR3 is CASSPGMAHQWREQYV. CDR3 DNA: TGTGCCAGCAGCCCCGGAATGGCCCACCAGTGGCGCGAGCAGTACGTC.

This clone appeared once. Other nucleotide sequences in the sample specify the same CDR3. The chain combines TRBV10-3 with TRBJ2-3; D is perhaps TRBD2 (5 bases). The CDR3 is made up of 13 amino acids. V was pared by 6 bases and J by 4 bases, with 11 bases between. Germline loops: CDR1 ENHRY, CDR2 SYGVKD. CDR3 loop: CAISEGSPDTQYF. The CDR3 DNA reads as TGTGCCATCAGCGAAGGGAGCCCAGATACGCAGTATTTT.

As to this clone: The junction and the germline gene differ at one end; a read error may be behind it. This sample includes further DNA sequences coding for the same CDR3. This sequence joins TRBV11-1 and TRBJ1-2; 8 nucleotides agree with TRBD1. The CDR3 loop spans 15 amino acids. Looked up from germline, CDR1 is SGHAT and CDR2 is FQDESV (reference sequence). The DNA of the CDR3 is TGTGCCAGCAGCTCCTGGACAGGGAAAAACTATGGCTACACCTTT. This codes for CASSSWTGKNYGYTF.

The chain has TRBV5-1 and TRBJ2-5; D is unclear. The CDR3 spans 15 residues. Germline loops: CDR1 SGHRS, CDR2 YFSETQ. Between the trimmed V and J ends, which lost 0 bases and 1 base, there was a span of 10 bases. The CDR3, as DNA: TGCGCCAGCAGCTTGGGGAACAGTATCCAAGAGACCCAGTACTTC. Its protein product is CASSLGNSIQETQYF.

This chain joins TRBV18 and TRBJ2-2; perhaps TRBD1 as D (5 bases). V lost 8 bases and J lost 1, with 26 bases in between. This CDR3 comprises 19 residues. Germline assignment: CDR1 KGHSH and CDR2 LQKENI. The CDR3 bases are TGTGCCAGCCCTTTACTCGAATACCCGCAGGGTAGGAACACCGGGGAGCTGTTTTTT. Its protein product is CASPLLEYPQGRNTGELFF.

The genes are TRBV10-1 and TRBJ1-1, with D unresolved. The V gene lost 8 bases and the J gene lost 1 base, with 11 bases spanning the gap. CDR3 length: 13 residues. Germline-derived CDR1 and CDR2 are WNHNN and SYGVQD (reference sequence). The CDR3 protein is CASGNMGNTEAFF. The CDR3 DNA follows: TGCGCCAGCGGCAATATGGGGAACACTGAAGCTTTCTTT.